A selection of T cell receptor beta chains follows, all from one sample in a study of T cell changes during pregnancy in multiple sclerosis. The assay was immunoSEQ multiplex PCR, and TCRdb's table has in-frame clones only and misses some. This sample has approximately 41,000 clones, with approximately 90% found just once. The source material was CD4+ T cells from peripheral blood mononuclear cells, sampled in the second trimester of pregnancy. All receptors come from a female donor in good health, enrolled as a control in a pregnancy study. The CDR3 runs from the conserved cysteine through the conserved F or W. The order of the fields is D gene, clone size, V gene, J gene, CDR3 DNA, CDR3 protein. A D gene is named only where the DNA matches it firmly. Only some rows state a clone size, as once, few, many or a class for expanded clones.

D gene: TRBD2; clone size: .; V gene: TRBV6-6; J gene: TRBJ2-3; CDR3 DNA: TGTGCCAGCAGTGGACTAGTGGGGAAGTATTTT; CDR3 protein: CASSGLVGKYF
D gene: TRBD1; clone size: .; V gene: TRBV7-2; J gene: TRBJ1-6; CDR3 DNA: TGTGCCAGCAGCTCCGGGACAGGACATTCACCCCTCCACTTT; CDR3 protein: CASSSGTGHSPLHF
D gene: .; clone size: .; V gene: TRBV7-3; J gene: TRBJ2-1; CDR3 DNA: TGTGCCAGCAGCTTGGGGGTAGCGGATTACAATGAGCAGTTCTTC; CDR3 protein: CASSLGVADYNEQFF
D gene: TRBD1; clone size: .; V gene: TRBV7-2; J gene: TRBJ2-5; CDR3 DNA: TGTGCCAGCAGCTTGGACAGGGAGACCCAGTACTTC; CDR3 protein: CASSLDRETQYF
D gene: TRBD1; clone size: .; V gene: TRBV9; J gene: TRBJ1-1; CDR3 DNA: TGTGCCAGCAGCCCCTATCAGGGACAGATAAACACTGAAGCTTTCTTT; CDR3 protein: CASSPYQGQINTEAFF
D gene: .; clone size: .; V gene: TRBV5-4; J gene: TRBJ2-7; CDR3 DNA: TGTGCCAGCAGCTTGGCCCCCGGGCAGGGATCCTACGAGCAGTACTTC; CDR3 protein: CASSLAPGQGSYEQYF
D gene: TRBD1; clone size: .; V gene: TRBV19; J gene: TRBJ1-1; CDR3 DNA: TGTGCCAGTAGTATGATCGTCCAGGGGGTCACTGAAGCTTTCTTT; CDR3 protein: CASSMIVQGVTEAFF
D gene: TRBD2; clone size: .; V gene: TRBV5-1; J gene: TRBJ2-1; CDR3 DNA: TGCGCCAGCAGCTTGGAAGTGGGGGGGGAGTTCTTC; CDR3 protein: CASSLEVGGEFF
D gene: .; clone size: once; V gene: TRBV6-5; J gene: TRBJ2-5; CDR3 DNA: TGTGCCAGCAAGGAGGCCCCACAAGAGCCCCAGTACTTC; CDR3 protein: CASKEAPQEPQYF
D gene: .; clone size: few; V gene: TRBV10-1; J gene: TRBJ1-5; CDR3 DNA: TGCGCCAGCAGTAGGGGGATCCAGGATCAGCCCCAGCATTTT; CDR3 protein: CASSRGIQDQPQHF
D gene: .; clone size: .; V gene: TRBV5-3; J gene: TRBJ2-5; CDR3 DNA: TGTGCCGGGGCGACCCAGTACTTC; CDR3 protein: CAGATQYF
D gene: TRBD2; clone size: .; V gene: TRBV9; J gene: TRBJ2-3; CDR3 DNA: TGTGCCAGCAGCGCGAACCCAGCGGGGGGGCCGTCAACTAGCACAGATACGCAGTATTTT; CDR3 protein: CASSANPAGGPSTSTDTQYF
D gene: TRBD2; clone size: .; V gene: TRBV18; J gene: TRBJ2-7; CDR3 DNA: TGTGCCAGCTCACCGGGGGGGAACGAGCAGTACTTC; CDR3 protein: CASSPGGNEQYF
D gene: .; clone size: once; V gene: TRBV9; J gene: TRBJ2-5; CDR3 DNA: TGTGCCAGCAGCGGGCCCCAGGGGACCCAGTACTTC; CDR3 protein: CASSGPQGTQYF
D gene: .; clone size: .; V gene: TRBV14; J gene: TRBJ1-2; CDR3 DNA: TGTGCCAGCAGCCCGGACTACAATTATGGCTACACCTTC; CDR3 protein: CASSPDYNYGYTF
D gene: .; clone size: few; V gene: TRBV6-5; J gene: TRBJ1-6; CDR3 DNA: TGTGCCAGCAGTTACTCGATAGTGGGGAGGACTTCACCCCTCCACTTT; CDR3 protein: CASSYSIVGRTSPLHF
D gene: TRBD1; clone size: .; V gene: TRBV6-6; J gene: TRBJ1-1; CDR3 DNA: TGTGCCAGCAGACCACCGGACAGGGCTGAAGCTTTCTTT; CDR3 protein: CASRPPDRAEAFF
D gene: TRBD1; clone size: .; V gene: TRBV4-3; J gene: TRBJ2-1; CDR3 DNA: TGCGCCAGCAGCCACCGACAGGGCATCTACAATGAGCAGTTCTTC; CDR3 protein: CASSHRQGIYNEQFF
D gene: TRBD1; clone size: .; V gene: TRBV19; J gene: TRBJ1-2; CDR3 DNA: TGTGCCAGTAGTATTTCGACAGGGGCCGTTGGCTACACCTTC; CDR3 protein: CASSISTGAVGYTF
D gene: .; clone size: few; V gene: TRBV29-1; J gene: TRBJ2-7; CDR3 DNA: TGCAGCTTCCGGGACAATCAAGCGCAGTACTTC; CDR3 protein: CSFRDNQAQYF
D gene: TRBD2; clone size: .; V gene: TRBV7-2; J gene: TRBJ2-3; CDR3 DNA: TGTGCCAGCAGTTCGACTAGCGGGGGAGGTGGGGCCACAGATACGCAGTATTTT; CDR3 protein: CASSSTSGGGGATDTQYF
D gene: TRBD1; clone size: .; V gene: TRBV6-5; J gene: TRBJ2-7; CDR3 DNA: TGTGCCAGCAGTTACGACGGGACAGGCCACGAGCAGTACTTC; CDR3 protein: CASSYDGTGHEQYF